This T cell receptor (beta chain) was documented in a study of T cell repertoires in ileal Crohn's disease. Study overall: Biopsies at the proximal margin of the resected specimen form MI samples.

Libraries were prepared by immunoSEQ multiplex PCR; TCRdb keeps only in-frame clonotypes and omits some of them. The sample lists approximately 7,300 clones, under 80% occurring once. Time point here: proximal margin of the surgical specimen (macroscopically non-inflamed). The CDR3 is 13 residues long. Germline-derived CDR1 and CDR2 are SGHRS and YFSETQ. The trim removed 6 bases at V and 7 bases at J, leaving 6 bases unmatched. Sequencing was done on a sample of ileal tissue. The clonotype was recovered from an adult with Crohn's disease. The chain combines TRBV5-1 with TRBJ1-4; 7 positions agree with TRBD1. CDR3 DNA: TGCGCCAGCAAAAACAGGGGAGGTGAAAAACTGTTTTTT. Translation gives CASKNRGGEKLFF.